This entry concerns a single T cell receptor (beta chain). Antigen specificity is unknown. Amplification used 60 Vbeta primers and 13 Jbeta primers. Here immunoSEQ multiplex PCR was the method, and the copy in TCRdb shows in-frame clones only, minus some. The table lists some 43,000 clones. The V end lost 8 bases, the J end lost 7 bases, and 14 bases lay between the germline ends. The CDR3 runs 13 residues. CDR1 and CDR2 (germline): MNHNY, SVGAGI (reference sequence). This specimen comes from a study of cytomegalovirus exposure and HLA in healthy donors. General study points: As confirmed in vitro, three CMV-associated chains were specific for CMV antigens.

Sample: PBMCs. The genes are TRBV6-6 and TRBJ2-2; D perhaps matches TRBD2 (5 bases). The TCR originated in a woman aged 25-40 years in good health and CMV-seronegative. This CDR3 reads CASSLFGNGELFF. CDR3 coding DNA: TGTGCCAGCTCGCTCTTCGGGAACGGGGAGCTGTTTTTT.